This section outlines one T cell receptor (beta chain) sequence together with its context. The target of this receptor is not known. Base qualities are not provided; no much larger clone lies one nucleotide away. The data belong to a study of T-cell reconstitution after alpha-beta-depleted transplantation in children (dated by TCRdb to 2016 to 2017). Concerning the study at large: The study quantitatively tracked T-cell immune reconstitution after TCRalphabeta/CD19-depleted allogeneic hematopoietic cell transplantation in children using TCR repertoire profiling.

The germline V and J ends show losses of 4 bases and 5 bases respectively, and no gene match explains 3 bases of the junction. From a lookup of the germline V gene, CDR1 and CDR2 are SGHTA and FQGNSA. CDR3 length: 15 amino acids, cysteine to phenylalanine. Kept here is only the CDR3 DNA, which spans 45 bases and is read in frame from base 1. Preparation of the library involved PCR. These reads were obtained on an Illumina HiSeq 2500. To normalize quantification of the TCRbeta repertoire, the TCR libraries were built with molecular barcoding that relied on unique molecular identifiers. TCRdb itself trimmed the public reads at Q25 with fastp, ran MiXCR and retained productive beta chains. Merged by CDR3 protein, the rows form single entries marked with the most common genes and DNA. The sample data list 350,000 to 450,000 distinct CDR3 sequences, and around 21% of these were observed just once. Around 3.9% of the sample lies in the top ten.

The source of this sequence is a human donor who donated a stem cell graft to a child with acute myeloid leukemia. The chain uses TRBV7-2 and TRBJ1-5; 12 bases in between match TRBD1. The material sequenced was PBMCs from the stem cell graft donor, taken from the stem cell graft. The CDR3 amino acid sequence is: CASSSGQGAYQPQHF. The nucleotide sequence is TGTGCCAGCAGCTCGGGACAGGGGGCTTATCAGCCCCAGCATTTT.